This record concerns one T cell receptor beta chain sequence. This specimen belongs to a study of cytomegalovirus exposure and HLA in healthy donors. The junction had 16 bases not matched to a gene; V was cut back by 5 bases and J by 4 bases. The V gene's germline CDR1 is MGHRA and CDR2 YSYEKL. The CDR3 length is 18 residues. PCR involved 60 Vbeta and 13 Jbeta primers. TCRdb's table, derived via immunoSEQ multiplex PCR, lists solely in-frame clones and lacks some. The table lists over 110,000 clones, more than 75% of them singletons. This receptor was identified in a female donor in good health and CMV-seronegative. This sequence joins TRBV4-1 and TRBJ1-4; 7 bases fit TRBD1. The sequenced sample was PBMCs. CDR3 loop: CASSDRQGQIEVNEKLFF. CDR3 nucleotides: TGCGCCAGCAGCGACAGACAGGGCCAAATAGAAGTTAATGAAAAACTGTTTTTT.